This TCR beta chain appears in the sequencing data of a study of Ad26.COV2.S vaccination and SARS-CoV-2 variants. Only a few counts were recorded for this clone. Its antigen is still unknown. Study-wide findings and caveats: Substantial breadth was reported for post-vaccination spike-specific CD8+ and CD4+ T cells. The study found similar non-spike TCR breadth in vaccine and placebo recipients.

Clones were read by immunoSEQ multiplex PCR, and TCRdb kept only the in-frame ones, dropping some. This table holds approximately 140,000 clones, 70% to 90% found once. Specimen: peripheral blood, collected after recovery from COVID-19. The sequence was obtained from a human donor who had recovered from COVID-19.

In nucleotides, the CDR3 is TGTGCCAGCAGCTTTCTAGCGGGGGGGCTCTACGAGCAGTACTTC. This translates into CASSFLAGGLYEQYF. The chain links TRBV7-2 to TRBJ2-7, with 12 bases identical to TRBD2. In germline, CDR1 is SGHTA, CDR2 FQGNSA. The trim removed 3 bases at V and 3 bases at J, leaving 3 bases unmatched. The CDR3 has 15 amino acids.